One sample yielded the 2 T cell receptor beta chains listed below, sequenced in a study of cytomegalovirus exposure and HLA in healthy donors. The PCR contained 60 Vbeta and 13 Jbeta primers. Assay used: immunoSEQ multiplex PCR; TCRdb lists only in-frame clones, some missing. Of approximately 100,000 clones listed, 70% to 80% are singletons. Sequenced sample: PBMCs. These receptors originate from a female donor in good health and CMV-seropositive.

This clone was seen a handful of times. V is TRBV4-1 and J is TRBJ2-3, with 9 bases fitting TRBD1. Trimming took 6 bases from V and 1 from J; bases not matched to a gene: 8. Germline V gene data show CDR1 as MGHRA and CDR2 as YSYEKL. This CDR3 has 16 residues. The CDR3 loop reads CASSPTGTGRTDTQYF. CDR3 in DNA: TGCGCCAGCAGTCCCACCGGGACAGGGCGCACAGATACGCAGTATTTT.

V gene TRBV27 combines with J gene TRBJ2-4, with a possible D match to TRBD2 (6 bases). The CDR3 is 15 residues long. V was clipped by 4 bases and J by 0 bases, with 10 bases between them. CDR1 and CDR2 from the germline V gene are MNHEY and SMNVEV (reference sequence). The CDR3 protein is CASSSGVVAKNIQYF. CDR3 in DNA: TGTGCCAGCAGTTCGGGGGTAGTAGCCAAAAACATTCAGTACTTC.